A selection of T cell receptor beta chains follows, all from one sample in a study of T cell changes during pregnancy in multiple sclerosis. Repertoires were generated with immunoSEQ multiplex PCR, while TCRdb's copy carries only in-frame clones and drops some. The table lists 50,000 or so clones, approximately 90% of them singletons. Sequencing was performed on CD4+ T cells from peripheral blood mononuclear cells, taken before pregnancy. These receptor sequences come from a female donor with multiple sclerosis, enrolled in a pregnancy study. The CDR3 runs from the conserved cysteine through the conserved F or W. Each record gives: D gene, J gene, clone size, V gene, CDR3 DNA, CDR3 protein. A D gene is named only where the DNA matches it firmly. Clone size is shown for a subset of rows, as once, few, many or a class of expanded clone.

d_gene: TRBD1; j_gene: TRBJ2-5; abundance: -; v_gene: TRBV2; CDR3nt: TGTGCCAGCAGTGAAACCGGGACAGGGTCTTTAAAGACCCAGTACTTC; CDR3aa: CASSETGTGSLKTQYF
d_gene: TRBD1; j_gene: TRBJ1-4; abundance: -; v_gene: TRBV4-3; CDR3nt: TGCGCCAGCAGCCAGAGGGGACAGGCTAATGAAAAACTGTTTTTT; CDR3aa: CASSQRGQANEKLFF
d_gene: TRBD2; j_gene: TRBJ2-1; abundance: -; v_gene: TRBV5-1; CDR3nt: TGCGCCAGCAGCTCGGGGACTAGCGGCCACAATGAGCAGTTCTTC; CDR3aa: CASSSGTSGHNEQFF
d_gene: -; j_gene: TRBJ2-7; abundance: -; v_gene: TRBV6-5; CDR3nt: TGTGCCAGCAGCTCCCGGCAGGGGGGTGCCTACGAGCAGTACTTC; CDR3aa: CASSSRQGGAYEQYF
d_gene: -; j_gene: TRBJ2-7; abundance: -; v_gene: TRBV13; CDR3nt: TGTGCCAGCAGCTGGAGACAGTCTAATTACGAGCAGTACTTC; CDR3aa: CASSWRQSNYEQYF
d_gene: -; j_gene: TRBJ1-2; abundance: -; v_gene: TRBV5-1; CDR3nt: TGCGCCAGCACGACCGGGTCTAGTGGATATGGCTACACCTTC; CDR3aa: CASTTGSSGYGYTF
d_gene: TRBD1; j_gene: TRBJ2-5; abundance: -; v_gene: TRBV5-1; CDR3nt: TGCGCCAGCAGGACAGGGGGTGAGCAGTACTTC; CDR3aa: CASRTGGEQYF
d_gene: -; j_gene: TRBJ2-7; abundance: -; v_gene: TRBV6-1; CDR3nt: TGTGCCAGCAAGACAGTCTCCTACGAGCAGTACTTC; CDR3aa: CASKTVSYEQYF
d_gene: -; j_gene: TRBJ2-7; abundance: -; v_gene: TRBV28; CDR3nt: TGTGCCAGCAGTTTTGTGGGCTTCTCCTACGAGCAGTACTTC; CDR3aa: CASSFVGFSYEQYF
d_gene: -; j_gene: TRBJ2-5; abundance: -; v_gene: TRBV14; CDR3nt: TGTGCCAGCAGCCAAGCGCGGGAAAGAGAGACCCAGTACTTC; CDR3aa: CASSQARERETQYF
d_gene: -; j_gene: TRBJ2-1; abundance: few; v_gene: TRBV21-1; CDR3nt: TGTGCCGGCTATATCGACAGGGGGCTCTATCAGAATGAGCAGTTCTTC; CDR3aa: CAGYIDRGLYQNEQFF
d_gene: -; j_gene: TRBJ2-1; abundance: -; v_gene: TRBV5-1; CDR3nt: TGCGCCAGCAGAGGGCAGGGCGATGAGCAGTTCTTC; CDR3aa: CASRGQGDEQFF
d_gene: TRBD1; j_gene: TRBJ2-1; abundance: -; v_gene: TRBV7-7; CDR3nt: TGTGCCAGCAGCTTAGATAGACAGGGAAGTGAGCAGTTCTTC; CDR3aa: CASSLDRQGSEQFF
d_gene: -; j_gene: TRBJ2-3; abundance: once; v_gene: TRBV27; CDR3nt: TGTGCCAGCGAGGGTGGAAAGGGTACGCAGTATTTT; CDR3aa: CASEGGKGTQYF
d_gene: -; j_gene: TRBJ2-7; abundance: -; v_gene: TRBV12-5; CDR3nt: TGTGCTAGTGGTTTGGTACTGGGACACCCCGCGGACGAGCAGTACTTC; CDR3aa: CASGLVLGHPADEQYF
d_gene: -; j_gene: TRBJ2-1; abundance: -; v_gene: TRBV6-6; CDR3nt: TGTGCCAGCAGTTTATTTATGGTCAGGGCTGGTGAGCAGTTCTTC; CDR3aa: CASSLFMVRAGEQFF
d_gene: -; j_gene: TRBJ2-7; abundance: -; v_gene: TRBV21-1; CDR3nt: TGTGCCAGCAGCAAAGAAGGCGGGAGCACCGAGCAGTACTTC; CDR3aa: CASSKEGGSTEQYF
d_gene: TRBD1; j_gene: TRBJ2-5; abundance: -; v_gene: TRBV27; CDR3nt: TGTGCCAGCAGTTCCAACAGGGGGCTGGAGACCCAGTACTTC; CDR3aa: CASSSNRGLETQYF
d_gene: TRBD1; j_gene: TRBJ2-7; abundance: -; v_gene: TRBV30; CDR3nt: TGTGCCTGTTCCAGGACAGGGGGCGATGAGCAGTACTTC; CDR3aa: CACSRTGGDEQYF
d_gene: -; j_gene: TRBJ1-5; abundance: -; v_gene: TRBV28; CDR3nt: TGTGCCAGCAGTTTATTTGACAGATTTAATCAGCCCCAGCATTTT; CDR3aa: CASSLFDRFNQPQHF
d_gene: TRBD1; j_gene: TRBJ2-2; abundance: -; v_gene: TRBV18; CDR3nt: TGTGCCAGCTCACCGGGACAGGGGACCTCCGGGGAGCTGTTTTTT; CDR3aa: CASSPGQGTSGELFF
d_gene: TRBD2; j_gene: TRBJ2-1; abundance: -; v_gene: TRBV2; CDR3nt: TGTGCCAGCAGCCCTACTAGCGGATCCTACAATGAGCAGTTCTTC; CDR3aa: CASSPTSGSYNEQFF
d_gene: TRBD1; j_gene: TRBJ1-2; abundance: -; v_gene: TRBV27; CDR3nt: TGTGCCAGCAGGACAGGGGGTATGGGCTACACCTTC; CDR3aa: CASRTGGMGYTF
d_gene: TRBD1; j_gene: TRBJ1-5; abundance: -; v_gene: TRBV7-2; CDR3nt: TGTGCCAGCAGCTGGACAGGGGGAAATCAGCCCCAGCATTTT; CDR3aa: CASSWTGGNQPQHF
d_gene: TRBD1; j_gene: TRBJ1-3; abundance: -; v_gene: TRBV6-1; CDR3nt: TGTGCCAGCAGTAAAGGGGGGACAGAGAGAAACACCATATATTTT; CDR3aa: CASSKGGTERNTIYF
d_gene: -; j_gene: TRBJ2-7; abundance: -; v_gene: TRBV19; CDR3nt: TGTGCCAGTATCCTGTCTCCCGGGCAGGGGGACTTCTACGAGCAGTACTTC; CDR3aa: CASILSPGQGDFYEQYF
d_gene: TRBD1; j_gene: TRBJ1-5; abundance: -; v_gene: TRBV19; CDR3nt: TGTGCCAGTAGTATTGGACAGGGGGCGGCGGGCAATCAGCCCCAGCATTTT; CDR3aa: CASSIGQGAAGNQPQHF
d_gene: -; j_gene: TRBJ2-7; abundance: -; v_gene: TRBV5-1; CDR3nt: TGCGCCAGCAGCTTTAAGGACAGCTCCTACGAGCAGTACTTC; CDR3aa: CASSFKDSSYEQYF
d_gene: TRBD2; j_gene: TRBJ2-5; abundance: -; v_gene: TRBV4-2; CDR3nt: TGTGCCAGCAGCCAAGATTTGGCGGGAGGCCAAGAGACCCAGTACTTC; CDR3aa: CASSQDLAGGQETQYF
d_gene: -; j_gene: TRBJ1-3; abundance: -; v_gene: TRBV30; CDR3nt: TGTGCCTGGAGTGGTCAGGGGTCTGGAAACACCATATATTTT; CDR3aa: CAWSGQGSGNTIYF
d_gene: TRBD2; j_gene: TRBJ2-1; abundance: -; v_gene: TRBV7-9; CDR3nt: TGTGCCAGCAGCTTAGGGCTAGCGGCATACAATGAGCAGTTCTTC; CDR3aa: CASSLGLAAYNEQFF
d_gene: TRBD2; j_gene: TRBJ2-3; abundance: -; v_gene: TRBV2; CDR3nt: TGTGCCAGCAGTCTCTTAGCGGGAGGGGGAGATACGCAGTATTTT; CDR3aa: CASSLLAGGGDTQYF
d_gene: -; j_gene: TRBJ2-1; abundance: -; v_gene: TRBV5-5; CDR3nt: TGTGCCAGCATCTCGGGGGTAGAAAATGAGCAGTTCTTC; CDR3aa: CASISGVENEQFF
d_gene: TRBD1; j_gene: TRBJ1-5; abundance: -; v_gene: TRBV19; CDR3nt: TGTGCCAGTAGTAGGCTACAGGGGAATCAGCCCCAGCATTTT; CDR3aa: CASSRLQGNQPQHF
d_gene: -; j_gene: TRBJ2-7; abundance: -; v_gene: TRBV19; CDR3nt: TGTGCCAGTAGTGCCATACAGAATCGCTACGAGCAGTACTTC; CDR3aa: CASSAIQNRYEQYF
d_gene: TRBD2; j_gene: TRBJ2-7; abundance: -; v_gene: TRBV5-1; CDR3nt: TGCGCCAGCAGCCCTAATAGCGGGAGAGGGACGGGCGAGCAGTACTTC; CDR3aa: CASSPNSGRGTGEQYF
d_gene: TRBD1; j_gene: TRBJ2-1; abundance: once; v_gene: TRBV10-2; CDR3nt: TGCGCCAGCAGCTATAGACCGGGACAGGGAATAGGCTACAATGAGCAGTTCTTC; CDR3aa: CASSYRPGQGIGYNEQFF
d_gene: -; j_gene: TRBJ1-2; abundance: -; v_gene: TRBV7-8; CDR3nt: TGTGCCAGCAGCTCTGCAACAGCCCTCTATGGCTACACCTTC; CDR3aa: CASSSATALYGYTF
d_gene: TRBD2; j_gene: TRBJ2-1; abundance: -; v_gene: TRBV7-6; CDR3nt: TGTGCCAGCAGCTTAGTAGCGGGAGTGAGAAGTGAGCAGTTCTTC; CDR3aa: CASSLVAGVRSEQFF
d_gene: TRBD2; j_gene: TRBJ2-7; abundance: -; v_gene: TRBV18; CDR3nt: TGTGCCAGCTCGCTCGGGGGGGGACGCGAGCAGTACTTC; CDR3aa: CASSLGGGREQYF
d_gene: -; j_gene: TRBJ2-1; abundance: -; v_gene: TRBV6-1; CDR3nt: TGTGCCAGCAGTGAAACCCCCGCCGGTGAGCAGTTCTTC; CDR3aa: CASSETPAGEQFF
d_gene: -; j_gene: TRBJ1-4; abundance: -; v_gene: TRBV5-6; CDR3nt: TGTGCCAGCAGCAATAGGAGGGGTCTGCATCAGAATGAAAAACTGTTTTTT; CDR3aa: CASSNRRGLHQNEKLFF
d_gene: TRBD1; j_gene: TRBJ2-5; abundance: -; v_gene: TRBV6-5; CDR3nt: TGTGCCAGCAGTTATATCAACAGGGGGCAAGAGACCCAGTACTTC; CDR3aa: CASSYINRGQETQYF
d_gene: -; j_gene: TRBJ1-2; abundance: -; v_gene: TRBV14; CDR3nt: TGTGCCAGCAGCCAACAGAACTATGGCTACACCTTC; CDR3aa: CASSQQNYGYTF
d_gene: -; j_gene: TRBJ2-1; abundance: -; v_gene: TRBV28; CDR3nt: TGTGCCAGTACAGGGTCCCATGAGCAGTTCTTC; CDR3aa: CASTGSHEQFF
d_gene: -; j_gene: TRBJ2-7; abundance: few; v_gene: TRBV2; CDR3nt: TGTGCCAGGGCCAGGGGGGTATCCTACGAGCAGTACTTC; CDR3aa: CARARGVSYEQYF
d_gene: TRBD1; j_gene: TRBJ1-2; abundance: -; v_gene: TRBV7-9; CDR3nt: TGTGCCAGCAGCCGAGGGGGCCGCTATGGCTACACCTTC; CDR3aa: CASSRGGRYGYTF
d_gene: TRBD2; j_gene: TRBJ2-2; abundance: -; v_gene: TRBV7-2; CDR3nt: TGTGCCAGCCTATTAGCGGGGGCGAGGACCGGGGAGCTGTTTTTT; CDR3aa: CASLLAGARTGELFF
d_gene: TRBD2; j_gene: TRBJ2-7; abundance: -; v_gene: TRBV5-5; CDR3nt: TGTGCCAGCAGCCCCGGGACTAGCAACTACGAGCAGTACTTC; CDR3aa: CASSPGTSNYEQYF
d_gene: -; j_gene: TRBJ2-3; abundance: once; v_gene: TRBV14; CDR3nt: TGTGCCAGCAGCCTCCGTACCGGGATTCCTGCTAGCACAGATACGCAGTATTTT; CDR3aa: CASSLRTGIPASTDTQYF
d_gene: -; j_gene: TRBJ2-3; abundance: -; v_gene: TRBV29-1; CDR3nt: TGCAGCGTTGACGGGCGACTAGTTGTCGGCACAGATACGCAGTATTTT; CDR3aa: CSVDGRLVVGTDTQYF
d_gene: TRBD2; j_gene: TRBJ2-7; abundance: once; v_gene: TRBV2; CDR3nt: TGTGCCAGCGGTGGTAGCGGGCTTCCCTACGAGCAGTACTTC; CDR3aa: CASGGSGLPYEQYF
d_gene: -; j_gene: TRBJ2-5; abundance: -; v_gene: TRBV7-3; CDR3nt: TGTGCCAGCAGCTTAGGGGGCGCGGGTGAGACCCAATACTTC; CDR3aa: CASSLGGAGETQYF